This T cell receptor beta chain stems from a study of vaccination effects on CD4 cells after COVID-19. Overall study: Samples that were drawn after vaccination came a median of 72 days after the second dose. Overall study results and limits: Healthy vaccine recipients' vaccine-induced clones were almost all SARS-CoV-2 mono-reactive.

V was clipped by 3 bases and J by 4 bases; unmatched bases: 1. This CDR3 spans 12 amino acids. Germline assignment: CDR1 DFQATT and CDR2 SNEGSKA (reference sequence). Repertoires were generated with immunoSEQ multiplex PCR, while TCRdb's copy carries only in-frame clones and drops some. The table includes some 40,000 clones, roughly 79% detected once. Viral peptide pool expansion of antigen-specific CD4+ T cells preceded sequencing in the ViraFEST assay. Having been cultured for 9 to 11 days, the cells underwent CD4+ T cell isolation. Either the mRNA-1273 or the BNT162b2 vaccine was given to participants as two doses. Peptides at around 9.9 ug/ml and IL-2 at around 9.3 IU/ml were added to a few million PBMC per well. In this sample, this clone turned up a few times. Its antigen is not known.

The receptor was derived from a human donor who received a COVID-19 vaccine. Some clones in this sample may be carry-over from other donors' samples. The starting material was CD4+ T cells from PBMCs cultured with HCoV-NL63 spike peptides, obtained after COVID-19 vaccination. The rearrangement joins TRBV20-1 to TRBJ2-7, with 9 nucleotides matching TRBD1. The CDR3: CSASGTGYEQYV. CDR3 DNA: TGCAGTGCTAGTGGGACAGGGTACGAGCAGTACGTC.